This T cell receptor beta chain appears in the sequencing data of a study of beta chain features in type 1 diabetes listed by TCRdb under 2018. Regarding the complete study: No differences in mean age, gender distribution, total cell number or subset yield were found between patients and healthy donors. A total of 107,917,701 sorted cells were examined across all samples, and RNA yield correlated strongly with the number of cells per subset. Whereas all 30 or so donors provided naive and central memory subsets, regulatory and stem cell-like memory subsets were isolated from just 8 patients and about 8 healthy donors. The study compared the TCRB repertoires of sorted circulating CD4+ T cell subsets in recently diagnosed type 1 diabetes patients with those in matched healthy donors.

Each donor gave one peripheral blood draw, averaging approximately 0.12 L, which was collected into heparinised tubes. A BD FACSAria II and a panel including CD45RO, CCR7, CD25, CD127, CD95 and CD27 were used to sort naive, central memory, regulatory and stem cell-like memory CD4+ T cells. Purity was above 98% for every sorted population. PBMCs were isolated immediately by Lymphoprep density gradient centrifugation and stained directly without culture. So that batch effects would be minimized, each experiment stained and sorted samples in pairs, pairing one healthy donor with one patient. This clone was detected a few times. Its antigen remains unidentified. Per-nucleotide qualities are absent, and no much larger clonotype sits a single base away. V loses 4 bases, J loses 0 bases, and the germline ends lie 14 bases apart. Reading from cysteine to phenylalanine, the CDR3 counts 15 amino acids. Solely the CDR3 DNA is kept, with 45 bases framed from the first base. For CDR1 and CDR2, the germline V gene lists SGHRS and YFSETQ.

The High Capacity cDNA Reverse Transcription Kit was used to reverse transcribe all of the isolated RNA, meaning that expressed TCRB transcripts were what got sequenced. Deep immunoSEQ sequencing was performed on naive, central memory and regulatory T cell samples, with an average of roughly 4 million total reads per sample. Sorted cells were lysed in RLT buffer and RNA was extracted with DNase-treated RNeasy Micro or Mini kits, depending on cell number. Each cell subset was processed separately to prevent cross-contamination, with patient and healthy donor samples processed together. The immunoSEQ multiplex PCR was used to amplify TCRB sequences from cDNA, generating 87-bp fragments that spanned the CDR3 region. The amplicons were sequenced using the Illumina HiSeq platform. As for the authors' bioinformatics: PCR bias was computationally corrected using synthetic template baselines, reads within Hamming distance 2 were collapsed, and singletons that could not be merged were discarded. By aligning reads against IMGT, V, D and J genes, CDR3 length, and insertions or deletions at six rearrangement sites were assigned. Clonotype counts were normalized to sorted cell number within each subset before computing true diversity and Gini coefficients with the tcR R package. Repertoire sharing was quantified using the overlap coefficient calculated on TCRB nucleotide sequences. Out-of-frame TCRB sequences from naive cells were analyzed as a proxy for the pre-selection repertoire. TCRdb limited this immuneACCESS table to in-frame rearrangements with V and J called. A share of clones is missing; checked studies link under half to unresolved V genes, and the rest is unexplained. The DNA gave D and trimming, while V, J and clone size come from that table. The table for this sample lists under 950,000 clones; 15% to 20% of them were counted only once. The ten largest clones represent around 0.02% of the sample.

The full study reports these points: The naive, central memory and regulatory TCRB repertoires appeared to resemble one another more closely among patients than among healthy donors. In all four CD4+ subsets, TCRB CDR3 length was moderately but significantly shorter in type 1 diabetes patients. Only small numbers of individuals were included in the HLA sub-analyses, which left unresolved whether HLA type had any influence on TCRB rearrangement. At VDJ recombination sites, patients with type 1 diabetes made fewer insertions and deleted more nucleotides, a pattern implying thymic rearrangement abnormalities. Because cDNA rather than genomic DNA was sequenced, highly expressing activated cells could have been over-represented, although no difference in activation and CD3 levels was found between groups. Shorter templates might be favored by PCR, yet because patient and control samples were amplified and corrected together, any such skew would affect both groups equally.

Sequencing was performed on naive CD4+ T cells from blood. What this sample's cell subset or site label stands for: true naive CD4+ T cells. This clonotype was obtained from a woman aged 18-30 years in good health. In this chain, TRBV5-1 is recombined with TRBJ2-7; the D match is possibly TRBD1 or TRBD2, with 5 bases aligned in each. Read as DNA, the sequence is TGCGCCAGCAGCCCCCGGGACGGAACCTCCTACGAGCAGTACTTC. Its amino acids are CASSPRDGTSYEQYF.